The 8 T cell receptor beta chains below all came from one sample that was sequenced in a study of post-analysis software for immune sequencing data (dated by TCRdb to between 2014 and 2017). The study at large found these results: Patients showed significantly higher frequencies than controls for roughly 5 TRBV segments, among them TRBV5-6, TRBV5-1 and TRBV20-1.

Libraries were made using PCR. The sequencer listed for this sample is Illumina HiSeq 2500. Unique molecular identifiers were incorporated into TCR beta cDNA libraries to reduce PCR and sequencing biases. TCRdb ran its own pipeline on the public reads, namely fastp trimming at Q25 and MiXCR clone calling, and kept in-frame beta chains. Each entry merges the rows of one CDR3 protein and shows their most common DNA and genes. In all, the sample holds 380,000 or so distinct CDR3 sequences, and roughly 35% of those were seen once. Around 15% of the sample belongs to the ten largest clones. Which antigens these TCRs recognize remains unknown. Sequenced sample: blood. All receptors derive from a girl aged 5-17 years with multiple sclerosis.

This chain links TRBV7-2 with TRBJ2-7, with 8 positions matching TRBD1. Germline lookup yields CDR1 SGHTA and CDR2 FQGNSA. The length of the CDR3 is 14 residues. The V and J ends lost 2 bases and 1 base, in that order; junction bases with no gene match: 1. The CDR3 is CASSLNRGSYEQYF. The CDR3 coding sequence is TGTGCCAGCAGCTTAAACAGGGGGTCCTACGAGCAGTACTTC. Using reference TRBV7-2 and TRBJ2-7 for the parts outside the CDR3, the full variable domain is GAGVSQSPSNKVTEKGKDVELRCDPISGHTALYWYRQSLGQGLEFLIYFQGNSAPDKSGLPSDRFSAERTGGSVSTLTIQRTQQEDSAVYLCASSLNRGSYEQYFGPGTRLTVT.

This clonotype is a singleton in its sample. The V and J genes are TRBV15 and TRBJ1-1, with 7 bases that match TRBD1. V gave up 1 base and J gave up 1 base; unmatched junction bases: 6. The length of the CDR3 is 16 residues. Germline CDR1 LNHNV, CDR2 YYDKDF (reference sequence). The CDR3 DNA is TGTGCCACCAGCAGAGGACAGGGTATAACGAACACTGAAGCTTTCTTT. The encoded protein is CATSRGQGITNTEAFF.

This chain joins TRBV11-2 and TRBJ2-2; TRBD2 matches at 8 bases. This CDR3 has 16 amino acids. Per germline, CDR1 SGHAT and CDR2 FQNNGV. With V trimmed by 5 bases and J by 1 base, 6 bases remained unmatched. CDR3 DNA sequence: TGTGCCAGCAGCCTCCTTGCGGGGGGGAACACCGGGGAGCTGTTTTTT. It codes for CASSLLAGGNTGELFF.

The rearrangement links TRBV7-3 to TRBJ2-3; D remains unclear. Trimming cost V 5 bases and J 2 bases, with 14 bases left between them. The CDR3 covers 15 residues. Germline V CDR1 and CDR2: SGHTA, FQGTGA. CDR3 loop: CASSMEPESTDTQYF. In DNA form, the CDR3 reads TGTGCCAGCAGCATGGAACCGGAGTCCACAGATACGCAGTATTTT.

Turning to this clonotype: This may come from a read error, since a much larger clone is one base off. This chain links TRBV3-1 with TRBJ2-7; D not certain. This CDR3 contains 11 residues. The germline CDR1 and CDR2 sequences are LGHDT and YNNKEL (reference sequence). CDR3 bases: TGTGCCAGCAGCCAGACAAACGAGCTGTACTTC. Translation: CASSQTNELYF.

This clonotype was recorded many times. The rearrangement uses TRBV4-1 and TRBJ2-7, with 9 bases that match TRBD1. Germline V gene lookup returns CDR1 MGHRA and CDR2 YSYEKL. The CDR3 is made up of 15 amino acids. Germline trimming cut 4 bases from V and 4 bases from J; bases unmatched to any gene: 8. This CDR3 is CASSPYADRGYEQYF. Here the CDR3 DNA reads TGCGCCAGCAGCCCCTACGCGGACAGGGGTTACGAGCAGTACTTC.

V is TRBV20-1 and J is TRBJ1-2; 9 nucleotides line up with TRBD1. The CDR3 has 14 residues. V lost 3 bases and J lost 3; bases outside the gene matches: 5. The germline V gene has CDR1 DFQATT and CDR2 SNEGSKA (reference sequence). This CDR3 is CSASGTGWDYGYTF. The CDR3 bases are TGCAGTGCTAGCGGGACAGGGTGGGACTATGGCTACACCTTC.

A note on this clonotype: This clone may be a read error of a much larger clone one base away. This chain links TRBV29-1 with TRBJ2-4; D uncertain. Looked up from germline, CDR1 is SQVTM and CDR2 is ANQGSEA. CDR3 length: 10 amino acids. The CDR3 protein is CSASSDGQYF. CDR3 bases: TGCAGTGCCTCTTCAGATGGGCAGTACTTC.